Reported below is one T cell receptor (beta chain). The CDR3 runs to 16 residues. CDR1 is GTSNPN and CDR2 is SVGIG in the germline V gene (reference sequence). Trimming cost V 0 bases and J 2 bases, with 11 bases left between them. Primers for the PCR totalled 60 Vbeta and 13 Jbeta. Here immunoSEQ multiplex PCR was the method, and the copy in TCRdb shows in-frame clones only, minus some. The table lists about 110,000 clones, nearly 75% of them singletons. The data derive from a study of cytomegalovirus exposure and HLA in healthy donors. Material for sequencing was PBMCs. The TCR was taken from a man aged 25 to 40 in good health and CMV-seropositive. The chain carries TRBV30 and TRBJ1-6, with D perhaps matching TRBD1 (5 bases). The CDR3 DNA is TGTGCCTGGAGTGTCGAGTCAGGGACCTATAATTCACCCCTCCACTTT. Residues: CAWSVESGTYNSPLHF.